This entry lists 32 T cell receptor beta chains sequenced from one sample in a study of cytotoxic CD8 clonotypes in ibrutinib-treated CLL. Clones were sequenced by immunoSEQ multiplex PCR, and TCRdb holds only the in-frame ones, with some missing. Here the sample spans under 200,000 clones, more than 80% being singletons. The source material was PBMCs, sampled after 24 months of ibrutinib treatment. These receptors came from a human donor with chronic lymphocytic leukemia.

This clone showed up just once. In DNA form, the CDR3 reads TGTGCCAGCTCACCATCCCTGTCAGAGGAGCAGTACTTC. It is translated as CASSPSLSEEQYF. The chain carries TRBV18 and TRBJ2-7; no clear D. Per the germline V gene, CDR1 is KGHSH and CDR2 is LQKENI. V lost 2 bases to trimming and J lost 7 bases, with 12 bases between them. The length of the CDR3 is 13 residues.

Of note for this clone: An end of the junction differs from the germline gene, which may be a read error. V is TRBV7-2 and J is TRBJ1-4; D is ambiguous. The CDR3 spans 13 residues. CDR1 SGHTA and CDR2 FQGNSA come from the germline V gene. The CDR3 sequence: CASSPGRSGKMFF. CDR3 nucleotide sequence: TGTGCCAGCAGCCCCGGCCGATCGGGAAAAATGTTTTTT. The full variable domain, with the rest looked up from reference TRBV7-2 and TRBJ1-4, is GAGVSQSPSNKVTEKGKDVELRCDPISGHTALYWYRQSLGQGLEFLIYFQGNSAPDKSGLPSDRFSAERTGGSVSTLTIQRTQQEDSAVYLCASSPGRSGKMFFGSGTQLSVL.

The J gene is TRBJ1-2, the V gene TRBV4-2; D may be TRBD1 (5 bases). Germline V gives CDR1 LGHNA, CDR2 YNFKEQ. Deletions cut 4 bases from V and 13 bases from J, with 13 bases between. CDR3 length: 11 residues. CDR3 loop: CASSLARGGTF. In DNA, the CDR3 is TGTGCCAGCAGCCTGGCGAGGGGCGGCACCTTC.

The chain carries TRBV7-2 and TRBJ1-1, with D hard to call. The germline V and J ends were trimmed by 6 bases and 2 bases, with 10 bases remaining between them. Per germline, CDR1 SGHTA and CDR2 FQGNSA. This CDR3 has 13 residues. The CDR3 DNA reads TGTGCCAGCAGGCTGAATCTAAACACTGAAGCTTTCTTT. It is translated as CASRLNLNTEAFF.

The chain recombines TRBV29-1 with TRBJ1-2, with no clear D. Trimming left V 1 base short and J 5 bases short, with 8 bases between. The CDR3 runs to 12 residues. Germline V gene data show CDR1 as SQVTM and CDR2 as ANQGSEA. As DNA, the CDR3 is TGCAGCGTTGAAGGGCAGGTTTATGGCTACACCTTC. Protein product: CSVEGQVYGYTF.

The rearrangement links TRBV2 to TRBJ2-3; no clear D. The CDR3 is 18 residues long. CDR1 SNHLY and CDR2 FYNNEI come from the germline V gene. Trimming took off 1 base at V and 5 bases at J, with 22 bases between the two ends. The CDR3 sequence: CASSEGIWGLVYRDTQYF. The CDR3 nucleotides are TGTGCCAGCAGTGAAGGTATTTGGGGATTGGTTTATCGAGATACGCAGTATTTT.

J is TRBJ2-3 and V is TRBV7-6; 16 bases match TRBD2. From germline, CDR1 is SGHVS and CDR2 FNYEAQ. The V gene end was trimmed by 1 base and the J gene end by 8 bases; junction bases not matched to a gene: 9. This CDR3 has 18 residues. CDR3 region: CASSLEPGLAGGPGTQYF. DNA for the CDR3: TGTGCCAGCAGCTTAGAGCCGGGACTAGCGGGGGGGCCCGGTACGCAGTATTTT. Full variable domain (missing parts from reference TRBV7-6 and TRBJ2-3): GAGVSQSPRYKVTKRGQDVALRCDPISGHVSLYWYRQALGQGPEFLTYFNYEAQQDKSGLPNDRFSAERPEGSISTLTIQRTEQRDSAMYRCASSLEPGLAGGPGTQYFGPGTRLTVL.

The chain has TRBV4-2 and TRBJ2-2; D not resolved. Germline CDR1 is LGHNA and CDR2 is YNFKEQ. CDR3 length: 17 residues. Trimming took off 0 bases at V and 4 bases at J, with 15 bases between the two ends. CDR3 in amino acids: CASSQDKRVSVTGELFF. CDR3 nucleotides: TGTGCCAGCAGCCAAGATAAGAGAGTATCAGTCACCGGGGAGCTGTTTTTT.

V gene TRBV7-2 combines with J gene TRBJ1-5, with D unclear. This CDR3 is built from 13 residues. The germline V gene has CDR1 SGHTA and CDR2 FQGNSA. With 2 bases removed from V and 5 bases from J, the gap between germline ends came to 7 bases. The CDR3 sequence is CASSLTRDQPQHF. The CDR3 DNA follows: TGTGCCAGCAGCTTAACACGGGATCAGCCCCAGCATTTT.

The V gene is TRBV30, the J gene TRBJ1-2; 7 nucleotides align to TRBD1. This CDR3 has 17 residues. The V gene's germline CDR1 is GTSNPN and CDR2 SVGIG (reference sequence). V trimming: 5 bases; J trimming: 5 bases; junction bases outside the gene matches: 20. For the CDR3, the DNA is TGTGCCTGGGTACGACGACAGGGAGGTATCCGTAGGTATGGCTACACCTTC. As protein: CAWVRRQGGIRRYGYTF.

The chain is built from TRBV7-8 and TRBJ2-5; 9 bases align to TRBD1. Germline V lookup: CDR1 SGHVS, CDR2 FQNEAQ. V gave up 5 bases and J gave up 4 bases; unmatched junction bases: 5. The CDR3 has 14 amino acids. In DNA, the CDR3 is TGTGCCAGCAGCCGTTTGACAGGGGGAGAGACCCAGTACTTC. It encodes CASSRLTGGETQYF.

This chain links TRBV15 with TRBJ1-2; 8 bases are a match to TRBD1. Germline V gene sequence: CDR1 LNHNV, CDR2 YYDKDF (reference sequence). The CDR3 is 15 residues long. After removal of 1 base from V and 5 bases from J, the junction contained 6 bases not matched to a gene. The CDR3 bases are TGTGCCACCAGCAGAGCCGGACAGGGTGGATATGGCTACACCTTC. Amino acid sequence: CATSRAGQGGYGYTF.

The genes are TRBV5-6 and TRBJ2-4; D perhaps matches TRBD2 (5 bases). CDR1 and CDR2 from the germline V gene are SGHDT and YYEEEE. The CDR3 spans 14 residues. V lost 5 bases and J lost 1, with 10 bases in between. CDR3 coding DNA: TGTGCCAGCAGGAAAGGCGGGGCCAAAAACATTCAGTACTTC. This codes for CASRKGGAKNIQYF.

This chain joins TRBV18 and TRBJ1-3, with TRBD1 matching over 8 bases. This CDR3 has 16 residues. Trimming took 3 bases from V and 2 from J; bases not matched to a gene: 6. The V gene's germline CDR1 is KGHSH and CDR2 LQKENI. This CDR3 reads CASSPLDRATGNTIYF. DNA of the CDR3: TGTGCCAGCTCACCCTTGGACAGGGCCACTGGAAACACCATATATTTT.

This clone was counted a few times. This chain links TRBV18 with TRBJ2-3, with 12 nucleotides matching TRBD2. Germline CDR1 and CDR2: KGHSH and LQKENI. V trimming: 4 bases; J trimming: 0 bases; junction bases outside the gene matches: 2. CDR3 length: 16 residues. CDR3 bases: TGTGCCAGCTCACAGGGACTAGCGGGCAGCACAGATACGCAGTATTTT. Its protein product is CASSQGLAGSTDTQYF.

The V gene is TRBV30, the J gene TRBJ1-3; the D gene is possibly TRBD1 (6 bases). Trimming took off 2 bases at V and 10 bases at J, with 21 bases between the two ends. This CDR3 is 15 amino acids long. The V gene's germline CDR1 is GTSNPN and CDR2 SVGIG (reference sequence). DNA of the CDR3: TGTGCCTGGAGTAGGACAGTTAGCTCTAATGGGACCATATATTTT. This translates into CAWSRTVSSNGTIYF. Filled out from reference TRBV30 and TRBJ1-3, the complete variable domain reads SQTIHQWPATLVQPVGSPLSLECTVEGTSNPNLYWYRQAAGRGLQLLFYSVGIGQISSEVPQNLSASRPQDRQFILSSKKLLLSDSGFYLCAWSRTVSSNGTIYFGEGSWLTVV.

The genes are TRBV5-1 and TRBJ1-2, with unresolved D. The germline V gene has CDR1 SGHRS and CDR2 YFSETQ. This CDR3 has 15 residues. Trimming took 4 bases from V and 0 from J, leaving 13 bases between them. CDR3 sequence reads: CASSPQQIANYGYTF. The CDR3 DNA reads TGCGCCAGCAGCCCCCAACAGATTGCTAACTATGGCTACACCTTC.

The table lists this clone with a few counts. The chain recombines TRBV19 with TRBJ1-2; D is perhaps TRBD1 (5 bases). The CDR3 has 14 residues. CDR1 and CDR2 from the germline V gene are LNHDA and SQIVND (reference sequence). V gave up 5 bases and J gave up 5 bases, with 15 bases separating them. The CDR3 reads CASSLGKGRYGYTF. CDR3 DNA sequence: TGTGCCAGTAGTCTGGGCAAGGGGAGGTATGGCTACACCTTC. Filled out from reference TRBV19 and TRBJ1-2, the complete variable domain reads DGGITQSPKYLFRKEGQNVTLSCEQNLNHDAMYWYRQDPGQGLRLIYYSQIVNDFQKGDIAEGYSVSREKKESFPLTVTSAQKNPTAFYLCASSLGKGRYGYTFGSGTRLTVV.

The CDR3 DNA reads TGTGCCAGCAGCGTACAGGGGAATTACAATGAGCAGTTCTTC. Protein sequence: CASSVQGNYNEQFF. The chain is built from TRBV9 and TRBJ2-1; a possible D gene is TRBD1 (6 bases). The CDR3 is 14 amino acids. Germline loops: CDR1 SGDLS, CDR2 YYNGEE. V lost 1 base and J lost 4, with 9 bases in between.

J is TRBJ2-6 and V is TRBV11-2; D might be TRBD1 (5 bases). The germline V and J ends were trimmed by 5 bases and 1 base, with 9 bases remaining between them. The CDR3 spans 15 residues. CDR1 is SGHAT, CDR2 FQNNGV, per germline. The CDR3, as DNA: TGTGCCAGCAGCACTCAGGGATCTGGGGCCAACGTCCTGACTTTC. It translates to CASSTQGSGANVLTF.

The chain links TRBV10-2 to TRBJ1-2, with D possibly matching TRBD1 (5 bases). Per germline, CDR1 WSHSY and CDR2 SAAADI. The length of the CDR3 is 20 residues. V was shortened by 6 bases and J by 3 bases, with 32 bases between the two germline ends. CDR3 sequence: CASSPRRDGVYLALYYGYTF. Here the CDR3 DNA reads TGCGCCAGCAGCCCCCGAAGGGACGGTGTGTACTTAGCCCTTTACTATGGCTACACCTTC.

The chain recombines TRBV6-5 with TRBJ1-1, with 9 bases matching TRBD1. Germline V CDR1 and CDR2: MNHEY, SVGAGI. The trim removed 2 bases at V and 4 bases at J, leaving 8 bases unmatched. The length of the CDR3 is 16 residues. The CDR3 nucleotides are TGTGCCAGCAGTTACGGTTACAGGGGGCTATTCACTGAAGCTTTCTTT. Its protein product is CASSYGYRGLFTEAFF.

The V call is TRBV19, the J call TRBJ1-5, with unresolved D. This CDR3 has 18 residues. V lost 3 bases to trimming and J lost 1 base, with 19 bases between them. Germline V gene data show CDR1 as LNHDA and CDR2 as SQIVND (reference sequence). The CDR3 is CASSMESRVYMSNQPQHF. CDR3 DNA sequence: TGTGCCAGTAGTATGGAAAGTCGCGTTTATATGAGCAATCAGCCCCAGCATTTT.

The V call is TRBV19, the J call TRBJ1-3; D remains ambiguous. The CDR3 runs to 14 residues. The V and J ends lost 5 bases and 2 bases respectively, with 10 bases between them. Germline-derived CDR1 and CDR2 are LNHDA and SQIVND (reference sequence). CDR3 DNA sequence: TGTGCCAGTAGTTACGGCAGCCCTGGAAACACCATATATTTT. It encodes CASSYGSPGNTIYF.

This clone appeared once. The CDR3 DNA sequence: TGTGCCAGCCGGGGCAGGCGGGCGAACACTGAAGCTTTCTTT. Protein: CASRGRRANTEAFF. This chain connects TRBV7-6 to TRBJ1-1; maybe TRBD1 (5 bases). The V gene's germline CDR1 is SGHVS and CDR2 FNYEAQ. The CDR3 sequence is 14 residues long. V was clipped by 8 bases and J by 1 base, with 14 bases between them.

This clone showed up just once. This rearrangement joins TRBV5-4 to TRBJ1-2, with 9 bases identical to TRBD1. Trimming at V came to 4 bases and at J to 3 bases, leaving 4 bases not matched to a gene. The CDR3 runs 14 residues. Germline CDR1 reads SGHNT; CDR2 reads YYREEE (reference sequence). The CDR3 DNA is TGTGCCAGCAGCGCCTGGGACAGGGACTATGGCTACACCTTC. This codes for CASSAWDRDYGYTF.

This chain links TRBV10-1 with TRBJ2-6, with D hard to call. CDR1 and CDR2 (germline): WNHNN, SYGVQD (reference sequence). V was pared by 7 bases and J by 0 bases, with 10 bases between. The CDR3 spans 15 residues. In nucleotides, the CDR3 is TGCGCCAGCAAACAGCTAGACTCTGGGGCCAACGTCCTGACTTTC. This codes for CASKQLDSGANVLTF.

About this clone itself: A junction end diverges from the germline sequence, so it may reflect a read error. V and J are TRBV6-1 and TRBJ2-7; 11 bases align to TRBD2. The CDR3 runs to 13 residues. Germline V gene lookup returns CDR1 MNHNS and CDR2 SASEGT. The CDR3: CASSPGLAVSTFF. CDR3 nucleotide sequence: TGTGCCAGCTCACCGGGACTAGCGGTTTCAACCTTTTTC.

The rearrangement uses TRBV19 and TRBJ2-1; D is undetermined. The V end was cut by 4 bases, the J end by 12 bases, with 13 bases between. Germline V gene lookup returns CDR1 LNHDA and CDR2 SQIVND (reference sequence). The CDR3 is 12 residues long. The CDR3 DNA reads TGTGCCAGTAGTAATGGCGGTTCCAGGCAGTTCTTC. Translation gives CASSNGGSRQFF.

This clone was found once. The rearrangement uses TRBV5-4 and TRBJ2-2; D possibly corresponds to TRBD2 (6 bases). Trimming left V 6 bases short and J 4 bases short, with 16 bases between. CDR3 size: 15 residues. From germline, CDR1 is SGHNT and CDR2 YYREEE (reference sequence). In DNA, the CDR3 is TGTGCCAGCAACAACCGGGACTTTCTCACCGGGGAGCTGTTTTTT. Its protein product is CASNNRDFLTGELFF. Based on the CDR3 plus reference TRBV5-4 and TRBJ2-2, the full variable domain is ETGVTQSPTHLIKTRGQQVTLRCSSQSGHNTVSWYQQALGQGPQFIFQYYREEENGRGNFPPRFSGLQFPNYSSELNVNALELDDSALYLCASNNRDFLTGELFFGEGSRLTVL.

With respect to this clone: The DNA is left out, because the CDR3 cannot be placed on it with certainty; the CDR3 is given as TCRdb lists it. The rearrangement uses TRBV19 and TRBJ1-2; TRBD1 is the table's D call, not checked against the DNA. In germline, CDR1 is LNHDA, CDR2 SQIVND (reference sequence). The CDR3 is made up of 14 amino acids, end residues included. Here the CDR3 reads CASTSDRGGIGYTF.

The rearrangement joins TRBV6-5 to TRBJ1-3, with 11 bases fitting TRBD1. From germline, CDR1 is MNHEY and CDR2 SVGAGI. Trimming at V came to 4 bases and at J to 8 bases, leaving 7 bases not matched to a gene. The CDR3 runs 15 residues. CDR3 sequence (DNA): TGTGCCAGCAGTTGGGCCGGACAGGGGGCATACACCATATATTTT. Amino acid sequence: CASSWAGQGAYTIYF.